This T cell receptor (beta chain) comes out of a study of cytomegalovirus exposure and HLA in healthy donors. Germline V lookup: CDR1 SQVTM, CDR2 ANQGSEA. This CDR3 comprises 12 residues. Primers included in the PCR were 60 Vbeta and 13 Jbeta primers. Sequencing used immunoSEQ multiplex PCR; TCRdb keeps in-frame clones, though not all of them. This table has just over 150,000 clones, approximately 82% appearing once. For this clone: The junction differs from germline at one of its ends, possibly a read error.

The sample comprised PBMCs. This receptor was taken from a woman in her 50s in good health and CMV-seropositive. The rearrangement links TRBV29-1 to TRBJ2-3; D perhaps matches TRBD2 (6 bases). CDR3 region: CSADTSRDTQYF. Here the CDR3 DNA reads TGCAGCGCAGATACTAGCAGAGATACGCAGTATTTT.